This entry features one T cell receptor (beta chain) sequence. Its antigen is undetermined. The record originates from a study of CXCR3-negative and CXCR3-positive naive CD8 T cells. Regarding the study as a whole: A higher hydrophobicity marked the TRB CDR3s of CXCR3-positive naive cells versus CXCR3-negative naive cells.

The naive CD8+ gate required CD45RO-CCR7+CD27+CD95- phenotype. 5' RACE that incorporated UMI labels was used to prepare the TRB cDNA libraries. No DNA is given; TCRdb re-called the 5' RACE reads and lists each CDR3 protein once. The sample yields just under 65,000 distinct CDR3 sequences, of which the top ten take up about 4.9%. The specimen sequenced was naive CXCR3+ CD8+ T cells from blood. Subset given: CD45RO-CCR7+CD27+CD95- naive CD8+ T cells expressing CXCR3 (TNR3+). This sequence was found in a human donor in good health. Some clones in this sample may be carry-over from other donors' samples.

The CDR3 loop is CASSQGGQGKFYEQYF. The rearrangement uses TRBV4-3 and TRBJ2-7; checking the TCRdb D call of TRBD1 is not possible without DNA. This CDR3 has 16 amino acids. Germline V gene sequence: CDR1 LGHNA, CDR2 YSLEER.